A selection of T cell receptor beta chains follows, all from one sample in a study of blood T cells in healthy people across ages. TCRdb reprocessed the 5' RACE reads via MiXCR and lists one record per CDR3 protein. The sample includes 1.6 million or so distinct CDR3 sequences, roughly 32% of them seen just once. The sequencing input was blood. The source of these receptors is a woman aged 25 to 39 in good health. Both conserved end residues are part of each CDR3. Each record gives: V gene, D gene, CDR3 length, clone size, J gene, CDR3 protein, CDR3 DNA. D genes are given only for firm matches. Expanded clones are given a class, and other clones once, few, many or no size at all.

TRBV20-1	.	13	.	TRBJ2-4	CSARSPLEYKQYF	TGCAGTGCTAGAAGCCCCCTAGAGTATAAGCAGTACTTC
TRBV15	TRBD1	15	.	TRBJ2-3	CATSRDDRGQDTQYF	TGTGCCACCAGCAGAGATGATAGGGGGCAAGATACGCAGTATTTT
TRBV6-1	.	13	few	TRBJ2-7	CASNQGLSYEQYF	TGTGCCAGCAACCAGGGCCTATCTTACGAGCAGTACTTC
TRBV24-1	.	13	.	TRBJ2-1	CATSDSVKHEQFF	TGTGCCACCAGTGATTCCGTCAAACATGAGCAGTTCTTC
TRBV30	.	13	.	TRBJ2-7	CAWRRGGPYEQYF	TGTGCCTGGAGAAGGGGGGGGCCCTACGAGCAGTACTTC
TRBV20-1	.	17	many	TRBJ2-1	CSASERFPKQSVNEQFF	TGCAGTGCTAGCGAGAGATTCCCCAAACAGTCGGTCAATGAGCAGTTCTTC
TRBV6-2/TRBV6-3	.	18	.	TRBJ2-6	CASSYRGREDSGANVLTF	TGTGCCAGCAGTTACCGGGGCAGGGAAGACTCTGGGGCCAACGTCCTGACTTTC
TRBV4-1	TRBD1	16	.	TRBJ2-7	CASSQDFNRGPYEQYF	TGCGCCAGCAGCCAAGATTTCAACAGGGGACCCTACGAGCAGTACTTC
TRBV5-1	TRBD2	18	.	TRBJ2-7	CASSLYGTSGGPNYEQYF	TGCGCCAGCAGCTTGTATGGGACTAGCGGGGGCCCCAACTACGAGCAGTACTTC
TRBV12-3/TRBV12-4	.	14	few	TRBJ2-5	CASGQLVNKETQYF	TGTGCCAGCGGACAACTAGTAAATAAAGAGACCCAGTACTTC
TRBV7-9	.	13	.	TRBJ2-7	CASSRGRNIEQYF	TGTGCCAGCAGCCGAGGACGGAACATCGAGCAGTACTTC
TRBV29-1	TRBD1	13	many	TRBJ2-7	CSVAGDSNYEQYF	TGCAGCGTGGCCGGGGACAGCAACTACGAGCAGTACTTC
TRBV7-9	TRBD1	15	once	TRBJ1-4	CASSLPGQVGEKLFF	TGTGCCAGCAGCTTACCCGGACAGGTTGGCGAAAAACTGTTTTTT
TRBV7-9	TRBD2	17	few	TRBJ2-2	CASSLLAGVVDTGELFF	TGTGCCAGCAGCTTACTAGCGGGAGTTGTGGACACCGGGGAGCTGTTTTTT
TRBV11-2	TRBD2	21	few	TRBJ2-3	CASSPEWPPSGGHNSTDTQYF	TGTGCCAGCAGCCCAGAGTGGCCCCCTAGCGGGGGGCACAATAGCACAGATACGCAGTATTTT
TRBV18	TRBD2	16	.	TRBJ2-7	CASSPQGLAGAYEQYF	TGTGCCAGCTCCCCTCAGGGACTAGCTGGAGCCTACGAGCAGTACTTC
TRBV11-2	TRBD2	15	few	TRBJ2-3	CASSDGLAGTDTQYF	TGTGCCAGCAGCGACGGACTAGCTGGAACAGATACGCAGTATTTT
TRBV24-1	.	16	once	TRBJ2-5	CATSDPGPASQETQYF	TGTGCCACCAGTGACCCCGGACCAGCTTCCCAAGAGACCCAGTACTTC
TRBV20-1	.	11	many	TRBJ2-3	CSASVYDTQYF	TGCAGTGCTAGTGTTTACGATACGCAGTATTTT
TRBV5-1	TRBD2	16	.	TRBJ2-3	CASSPTPSGSRGTQYF	TGCGCCAGCAGCCCGACACCTAGCGGGAGTAGGGGTACGCAGTATTTT
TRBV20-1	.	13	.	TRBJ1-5	CSVVATSNQPQHF	TGCAGTGTTGTGGCTACGAGCAATCAGCCCCAGCATTTT
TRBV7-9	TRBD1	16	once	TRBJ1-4	CASNSRGAGGGEKLFF	TGTGCCAGCAACTCAAGAGGGGCAGGGGGCGGTGAAAAACTGTTTTTT
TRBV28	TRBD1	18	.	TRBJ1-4	CASSLTDRGRKEGEKLFF	TGTGCCAGCAGTTTAACGGACAGGGGTCGTAAAGAGGGTGAAAAACTGTTTTTT
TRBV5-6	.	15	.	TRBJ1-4	CASSITGSDNEKLFF	TGTGCCAGCAGCATTACAGGCTCAGATAATGAAAAGCTGTTTTTT
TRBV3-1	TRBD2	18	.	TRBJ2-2	CASSQGLAGVGRTGELFF	TGTGCCAGCAGCCAAGGACTAGCGGGAGTTGGTCGTACCGGGGAGCTGTTTTTT
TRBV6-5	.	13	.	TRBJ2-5	CASSMLGGETQYF	TGTGCCAGCAGTATGTTAGGGGGGGAGACCCAGTACTTC
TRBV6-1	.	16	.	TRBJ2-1	CASSATHQGLGNEQFF	TGTGCCAGCAGTGCCACCCATCAGGGCTTGGGGAATGAGCAGTTCTTC
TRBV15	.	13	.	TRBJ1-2	CATSSRRHYGYTF	TGTGCCACCAGCTCACGGCGACACTATGGCTACACCTTC
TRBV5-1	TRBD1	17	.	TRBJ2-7	CASSFVQGAPVGYEQYF	TGCGCCAGCAGCTTCGTCCAGGGGGCACCAGTCGGCTACGAGCAGTACTTC
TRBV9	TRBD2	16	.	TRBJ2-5	CASSVDATSGEETQYF	TGTGCCAGCAGCGTAGATGCTACTAGCGGGGAAGAGACCCAGTACTTC
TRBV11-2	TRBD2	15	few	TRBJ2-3	CASSISGRAPDTQYF	TGTGCCAGCAGCATTAGCGGGAGGGCCCCAGATACGCAGTATTTT
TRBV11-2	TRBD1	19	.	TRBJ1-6	CASSPRPGQGARVNSPLHF	TGTGCCAGCAGCCCGCGGCCTGGACAGGGGGCGCGGGTGAATTCACCCCTCCACTTT
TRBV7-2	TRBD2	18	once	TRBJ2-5	CASSLVRTSGGAEETQYF	TGTGCCAGCAGCTTAGTGCGGACTAGCGGGGGGGCCGAAGAGACCCAGTACTTC
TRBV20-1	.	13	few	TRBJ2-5	CSARGTTQETQYF	TGCAGTGCTAGAGGGACTACCCAAGAGACCCAGTACTTC
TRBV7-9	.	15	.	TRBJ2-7	CASSLVGGTADEQYF	TGTGCCAGCAGCTTAGTTGGGGGGACAGCGGACGAGCAGTACTTC
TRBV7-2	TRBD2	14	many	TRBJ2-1	CASSRLAAPAEQFF	TGTGCCAGCAGCCGACTAGCGGCCCCGGCTGAGCAGTTCTTC